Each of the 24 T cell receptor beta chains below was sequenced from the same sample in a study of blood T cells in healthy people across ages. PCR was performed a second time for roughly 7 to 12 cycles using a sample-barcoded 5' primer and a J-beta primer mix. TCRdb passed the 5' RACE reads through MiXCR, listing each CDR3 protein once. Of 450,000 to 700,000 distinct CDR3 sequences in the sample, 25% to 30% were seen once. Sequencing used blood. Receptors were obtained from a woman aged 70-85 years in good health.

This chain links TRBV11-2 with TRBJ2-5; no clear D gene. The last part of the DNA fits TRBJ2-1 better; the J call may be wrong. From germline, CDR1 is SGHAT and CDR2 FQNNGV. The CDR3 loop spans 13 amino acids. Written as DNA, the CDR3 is TGTGCCAGCAGCTTAGATATGAGCAACGACCAGTTCTTC. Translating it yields CASSLDMSNDQFF.

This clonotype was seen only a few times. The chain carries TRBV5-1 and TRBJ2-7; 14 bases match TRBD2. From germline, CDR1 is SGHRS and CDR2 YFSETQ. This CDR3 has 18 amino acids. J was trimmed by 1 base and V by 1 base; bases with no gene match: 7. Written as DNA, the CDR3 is TGCGCCAGCAGCTTGAAGGGGACTAGCGGGGGTCCATCCTACGAGCAGTACTTC. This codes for CASSLKGTSGGPSYEQYF.

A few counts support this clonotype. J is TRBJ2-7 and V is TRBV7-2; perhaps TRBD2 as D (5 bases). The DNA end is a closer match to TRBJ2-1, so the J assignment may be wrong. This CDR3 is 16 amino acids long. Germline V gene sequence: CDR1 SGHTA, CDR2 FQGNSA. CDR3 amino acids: CASSLEGYLAYNEQFF. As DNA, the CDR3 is TGTGCCAGCAGTCTAGAGGGCTATCTTGCGTACAATGAGCAGTTCTTC.

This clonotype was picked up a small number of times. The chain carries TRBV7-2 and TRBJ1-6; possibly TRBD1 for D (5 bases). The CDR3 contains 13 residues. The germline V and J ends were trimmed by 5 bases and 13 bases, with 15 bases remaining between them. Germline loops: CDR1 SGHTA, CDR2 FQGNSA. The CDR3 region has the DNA TGTGCCAGCAGCCCCTTGAGGGAGGGGCCCCTCCACTTT. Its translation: CASSPLREGPLHF.

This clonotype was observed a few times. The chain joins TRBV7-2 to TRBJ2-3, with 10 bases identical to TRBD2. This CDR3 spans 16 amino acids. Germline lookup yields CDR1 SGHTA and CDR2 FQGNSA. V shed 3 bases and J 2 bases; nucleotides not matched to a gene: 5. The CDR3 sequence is CASSFLAGVFTDTQYF. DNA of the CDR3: TGTGCCAGCAGCTTTCTAGCGGGGGTTTTCACAGATACGCAGTATTTT.

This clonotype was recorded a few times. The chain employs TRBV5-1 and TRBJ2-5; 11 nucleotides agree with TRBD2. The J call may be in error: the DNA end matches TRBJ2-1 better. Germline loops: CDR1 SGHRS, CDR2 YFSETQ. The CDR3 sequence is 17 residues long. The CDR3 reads CASSLVGSGGARNEQFF. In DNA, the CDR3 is TGCGCCAGCAGCTTAGTTGGTAGCGGGGGGGCCAGGAATGAGCAGTTCTTC.

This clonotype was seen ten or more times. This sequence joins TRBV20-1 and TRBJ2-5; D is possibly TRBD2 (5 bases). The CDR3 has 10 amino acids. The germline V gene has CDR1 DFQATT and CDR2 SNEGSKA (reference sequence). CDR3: CSASRGTQYF. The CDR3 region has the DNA TGCAGCGCCTCACGGGGGACCCAGTACTTC.

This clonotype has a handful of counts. The DNA of the CDR3 is TGTGCCAGCAGCCGGAAGGGGGAAGTGTTCGAGCAGTACTTC. It translates to CASSRKGEVFEQYF. The V and J genes are TRBV3-1 and TRBJ2-7, with D maybe TRBD1 (6 bases). Germline-derived CDR1 and CDR2 are LGHDT and YNNKEL (reference sequence). Trimming removed 4 bases at V and 6 bases at J, with 16 bases between. The CDR3 is 14 amino acids.

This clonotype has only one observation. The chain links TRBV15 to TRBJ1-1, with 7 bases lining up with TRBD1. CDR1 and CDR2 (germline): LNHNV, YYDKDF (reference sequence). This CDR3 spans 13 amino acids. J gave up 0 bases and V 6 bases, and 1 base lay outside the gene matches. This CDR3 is CATRQGMNTEAFF. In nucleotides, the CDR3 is TGTGCCACCAGACAGGGGATGAACACTGAAGCTTTCTTT.

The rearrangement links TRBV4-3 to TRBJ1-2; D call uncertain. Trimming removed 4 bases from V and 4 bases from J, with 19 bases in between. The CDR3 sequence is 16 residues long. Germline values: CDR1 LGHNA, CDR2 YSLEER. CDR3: CASSRAHSQASYGYTF. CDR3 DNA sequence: TGCGCCAGCAGCCGCGCCCACTCTCAGGCTTCCTATGGCTACACCTTC.

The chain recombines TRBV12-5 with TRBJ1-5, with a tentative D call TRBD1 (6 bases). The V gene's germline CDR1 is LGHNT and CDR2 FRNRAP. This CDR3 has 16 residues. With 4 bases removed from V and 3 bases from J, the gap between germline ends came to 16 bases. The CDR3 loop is CASGSSNDRYNQPQHF. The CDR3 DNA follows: TGTGCTAGTGGTTCGTCAAACGACAGGTACAATCAGCCCCAGCATTTT.

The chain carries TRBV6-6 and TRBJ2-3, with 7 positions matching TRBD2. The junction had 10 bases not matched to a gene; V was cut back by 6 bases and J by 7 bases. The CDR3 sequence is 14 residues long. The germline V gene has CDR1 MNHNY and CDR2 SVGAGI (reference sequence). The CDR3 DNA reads TGTGCCAGCAGCTATTTGACTAGCAGGCATACGCAGTATTTT. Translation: CASSYLTSRHTQYF.

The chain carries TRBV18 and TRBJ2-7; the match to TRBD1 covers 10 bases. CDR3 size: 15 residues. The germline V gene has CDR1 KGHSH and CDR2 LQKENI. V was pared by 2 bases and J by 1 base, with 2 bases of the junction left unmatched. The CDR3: CASSPGQGVSYEQYF. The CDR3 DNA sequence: TGTGCCAGCTCACCAGGACAGGGGGTATCCTACGAGCAGTACTTC. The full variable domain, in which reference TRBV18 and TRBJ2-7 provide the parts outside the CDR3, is NAGVMQNPRHLVRRRGQEARLRCSPMKGHSHVYWYRQLPEEGLKFMVYLQKENIIDESGMPKERFSAEFPKEGPSILRIQQVVRGDSAAYFCASSPGQGVSYEQYFGPGTRLTVT.

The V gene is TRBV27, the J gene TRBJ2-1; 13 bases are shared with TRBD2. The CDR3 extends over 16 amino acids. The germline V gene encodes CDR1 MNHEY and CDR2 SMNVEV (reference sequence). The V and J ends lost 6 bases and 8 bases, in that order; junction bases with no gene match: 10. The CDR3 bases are TGTGCCAGCAGCCTGACTAGCGGGAGGCCCTTAGATGAGCAGTTCTTC. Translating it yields CASSLTSGRPLDEQFF.

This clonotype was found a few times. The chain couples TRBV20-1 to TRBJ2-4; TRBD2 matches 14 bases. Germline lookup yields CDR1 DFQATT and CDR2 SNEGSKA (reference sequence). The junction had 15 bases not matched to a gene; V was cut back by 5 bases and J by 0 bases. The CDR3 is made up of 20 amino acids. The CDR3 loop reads CSAESAGTSGRQTAKNIQYF. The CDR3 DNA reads TGCAGTGCTGAATCCGCCGGGACTAGCGGGAGACAAACAGCCAAAAACATTCAGTACTTC.

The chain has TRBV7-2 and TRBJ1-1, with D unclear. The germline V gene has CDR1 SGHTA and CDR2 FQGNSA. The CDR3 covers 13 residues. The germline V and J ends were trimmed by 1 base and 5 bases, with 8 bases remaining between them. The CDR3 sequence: CASSLEFGTEAFF. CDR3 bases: TGTGCCAGCAGCTTAGAGTTTGGGACTGAAGCTTTCTTT.

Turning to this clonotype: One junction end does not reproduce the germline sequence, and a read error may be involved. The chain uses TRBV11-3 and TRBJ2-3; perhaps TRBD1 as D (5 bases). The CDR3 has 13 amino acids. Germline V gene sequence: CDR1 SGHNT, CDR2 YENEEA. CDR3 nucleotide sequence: TGTGCCAGCAGCTTAGGTAGCACAGGTACGCAGTATTTT. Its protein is CASSLGSTGTQYF.

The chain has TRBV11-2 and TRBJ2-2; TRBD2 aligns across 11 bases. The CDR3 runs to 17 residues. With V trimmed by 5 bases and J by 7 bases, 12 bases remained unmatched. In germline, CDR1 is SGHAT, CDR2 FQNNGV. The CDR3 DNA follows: TGTGCCAGCAGCCCAAGATTTAGCGGGGGGGCCCACGGGGAGCTGTTTTTT. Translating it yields CASSPRFSGGAHGELFF.

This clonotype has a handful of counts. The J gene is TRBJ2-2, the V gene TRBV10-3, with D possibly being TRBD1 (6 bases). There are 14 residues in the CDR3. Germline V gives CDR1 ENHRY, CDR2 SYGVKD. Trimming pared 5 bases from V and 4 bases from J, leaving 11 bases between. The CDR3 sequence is CAISRTDPTGELFF. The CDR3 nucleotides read TGTGCCATCAGTCGGACAGATCCCACCGGGGAGCTGTTTTTT.

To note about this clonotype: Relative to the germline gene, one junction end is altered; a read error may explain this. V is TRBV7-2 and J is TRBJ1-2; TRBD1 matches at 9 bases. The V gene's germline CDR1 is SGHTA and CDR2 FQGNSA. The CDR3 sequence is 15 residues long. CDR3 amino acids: CASILPGQGNYGYTF. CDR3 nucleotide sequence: TGTGCCAGCATCTTACCCGGACAGGGGAACTATGGCTACACCTTC.

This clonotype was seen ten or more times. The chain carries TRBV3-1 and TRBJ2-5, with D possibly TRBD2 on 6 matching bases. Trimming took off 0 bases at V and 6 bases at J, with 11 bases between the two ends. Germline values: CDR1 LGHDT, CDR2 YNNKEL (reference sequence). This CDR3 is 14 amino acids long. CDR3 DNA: TGTGCCAGCAGCCAAGAGGGGGACTTGAAGACCCAGTACTTC. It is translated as CASSQEGDLKTQYF.

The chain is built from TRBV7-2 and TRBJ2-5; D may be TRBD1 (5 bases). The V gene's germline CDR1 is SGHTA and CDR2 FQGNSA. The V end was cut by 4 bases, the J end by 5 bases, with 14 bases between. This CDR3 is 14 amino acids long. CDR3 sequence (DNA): TGTGCCAGCAGCTATCAAGAAGGGGTGGAGACCCAGTACTTC. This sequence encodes CASSYQEGVETQYF. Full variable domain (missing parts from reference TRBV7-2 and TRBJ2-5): GAGVSQSPSNKVTEKGKDVELRCDPISGHTALYWYRQSLGQGLEFLIYFQGNSAPDKSGLPSDRFSAERTGGSVSTLTIQRTQQEDSAVYLCASSYQEGVETQYFGPGTRLLVL.

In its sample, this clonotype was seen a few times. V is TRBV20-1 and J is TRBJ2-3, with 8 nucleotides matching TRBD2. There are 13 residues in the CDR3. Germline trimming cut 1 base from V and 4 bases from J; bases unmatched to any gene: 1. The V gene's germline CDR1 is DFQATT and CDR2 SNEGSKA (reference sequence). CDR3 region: CSARGLASDTQYF. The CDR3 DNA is TGCAGTGCTAGAGGACTAGCGTCAGATACGCAGTATTTT.

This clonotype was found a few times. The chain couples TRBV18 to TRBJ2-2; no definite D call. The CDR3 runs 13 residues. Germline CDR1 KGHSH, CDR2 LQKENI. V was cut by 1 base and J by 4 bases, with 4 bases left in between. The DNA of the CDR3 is TGTGCCAGCTCACCACTCAGCACCGGGGAGCTGTTTTTT. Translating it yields CASSPLSTGELFF.